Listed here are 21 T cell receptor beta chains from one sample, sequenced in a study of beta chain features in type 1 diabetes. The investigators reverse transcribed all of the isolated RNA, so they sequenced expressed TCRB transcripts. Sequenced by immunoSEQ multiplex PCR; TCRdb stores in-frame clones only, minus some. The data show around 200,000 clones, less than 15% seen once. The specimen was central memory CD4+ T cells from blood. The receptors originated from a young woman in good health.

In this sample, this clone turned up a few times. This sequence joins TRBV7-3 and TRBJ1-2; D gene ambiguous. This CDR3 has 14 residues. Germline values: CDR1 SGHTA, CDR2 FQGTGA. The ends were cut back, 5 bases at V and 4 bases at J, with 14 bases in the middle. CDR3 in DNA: TGTGCCAGCAGCCAGCGGCCGGGCGGCTATGGCTACACCTTC. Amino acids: CASSQRPGGYGYTF.

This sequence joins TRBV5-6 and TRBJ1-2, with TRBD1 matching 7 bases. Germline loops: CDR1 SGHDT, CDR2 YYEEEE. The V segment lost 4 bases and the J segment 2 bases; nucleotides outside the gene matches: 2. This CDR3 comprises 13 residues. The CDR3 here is CASSQQGNYGYTF. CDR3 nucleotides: TGTGCCAGCAGCCAACAGGGGAACTATGGCTACACCTTC.

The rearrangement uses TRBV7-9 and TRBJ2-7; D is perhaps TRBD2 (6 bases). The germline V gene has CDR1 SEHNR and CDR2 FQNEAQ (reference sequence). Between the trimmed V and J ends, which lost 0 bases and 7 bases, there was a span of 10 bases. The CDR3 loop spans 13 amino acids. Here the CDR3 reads CASSLARLAEQYF. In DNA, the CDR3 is TGTGCCAGCAGCTTAGCGAGGCTAGCGGAGCAGTACTTC.

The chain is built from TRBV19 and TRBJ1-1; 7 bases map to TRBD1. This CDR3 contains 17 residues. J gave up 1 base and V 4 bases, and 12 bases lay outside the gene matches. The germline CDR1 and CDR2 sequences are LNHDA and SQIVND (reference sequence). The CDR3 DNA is TGTGCCAGTAGTAAGGGACAGAAGAGTGGTAAGAACACTGAAGCTTTCTTT. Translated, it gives CASSKGQKSGKNTEAFF.

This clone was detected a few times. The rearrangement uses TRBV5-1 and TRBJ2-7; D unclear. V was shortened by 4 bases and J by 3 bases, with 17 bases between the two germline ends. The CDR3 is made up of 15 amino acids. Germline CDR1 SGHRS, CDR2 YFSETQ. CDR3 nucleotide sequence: TGCGCCAGCAGCCACCACCCCGAAGATAGCTACGAGCAGTACTTC. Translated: CASSHHPEDSYEQYF.

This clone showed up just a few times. The CDR3: CASSARGAANYGYTF. The DNA for the CDR3 is TGTGCCAGCAGCGCCCGGGGGGCTGCTAACTATGGCTACACCTTC. V gene TRBV16 combines with J gene TRBJ1-2, with a tentative D call TRBD1 (6 bases). The CDR3 runs 15 residues. CDR1 and CDR2 from the germline V gene are KGHSY and FQNENV. The V end lost 5 bases, the J end lost 0 bases, and 13 bases lay between the germline ends. The variable domain in full, with the rest retrieved from reference TRBV16 and TRBJ1-2, is GEEVAQTPKHLVRGEGQKAKLYCAPIKGHSYVFWYQQVLKNEFKFLISFQNENVFDETGMPKERFSAKCLPNSPCSLEIQATKLEDSAVYFCASSARGAANYGYTFGSGTRLTVV.

The CDR3 DNA sequence: TGTGCCAGCAGCCAAGCCCTAGCGGGGCCCCGCACAGATACGCAGTATTTT. Its protein is CASSQALAGPRTDTQYF. The chain has TRBV7-9 and TRBJ2-3; 9 nucleotides line up with TRBD2. The CDR3 has 17 residues. Trimming removed 5 bases from V and 1 base from J; junction bases left unmatched: 10. Germline CDR1 reads SEHNR; CDR2 reads FQNEAQ (reference sequence).

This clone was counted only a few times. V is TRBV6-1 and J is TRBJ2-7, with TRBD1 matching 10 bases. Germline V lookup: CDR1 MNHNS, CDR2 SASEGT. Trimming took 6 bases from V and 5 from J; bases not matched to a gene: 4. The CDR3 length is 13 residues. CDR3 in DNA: TGTGCCAGCAGCGGGACAGGGGCCCACGAGCAGTACTTC. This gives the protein CASSGTGAHEQYF.

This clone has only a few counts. CDR3 bases: TGTGCCGCTAAGGGACAGCAAAACATTCAGTACTTC. It translates to CAAKGQQNIQYF. The rearrangement joins TRBV28 to TRBJ2-4; TRBD1 matches 7 bases. The CDR3 consists of 12 residues. V shed 11 bases and J 5 bases; nucleotides not matched to a gene: 6. Germline V gives CDR1 MDHEN, CDR2 SYDVKM.

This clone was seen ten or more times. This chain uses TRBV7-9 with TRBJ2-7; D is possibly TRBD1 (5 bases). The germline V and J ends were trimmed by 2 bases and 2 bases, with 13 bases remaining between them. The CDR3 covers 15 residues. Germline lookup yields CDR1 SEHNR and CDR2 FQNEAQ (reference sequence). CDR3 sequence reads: CASSLSPTVTYEQYF. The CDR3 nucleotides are TGTGCCAGCAGCTTATCTCCGACAGTGACCTACGAGCAGTACTTC.

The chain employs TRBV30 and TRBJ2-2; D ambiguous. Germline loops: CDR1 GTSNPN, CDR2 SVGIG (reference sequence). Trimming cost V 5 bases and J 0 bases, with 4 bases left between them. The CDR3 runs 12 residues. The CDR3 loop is CAWRSNTGELFF. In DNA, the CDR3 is TGTGCCTGGCGTTCGAACACCGGGGAGCTGTTTTTT.

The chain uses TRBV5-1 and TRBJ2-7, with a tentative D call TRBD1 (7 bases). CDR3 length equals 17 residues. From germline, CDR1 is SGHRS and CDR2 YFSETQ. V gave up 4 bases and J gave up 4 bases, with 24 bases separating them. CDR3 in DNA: TGCGCCAGCAGCGCAATTGGAGGGGGCTCCGTTCGGTACGAGCAGTACTTC. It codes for CASSAIGGGSVRYEQYF.

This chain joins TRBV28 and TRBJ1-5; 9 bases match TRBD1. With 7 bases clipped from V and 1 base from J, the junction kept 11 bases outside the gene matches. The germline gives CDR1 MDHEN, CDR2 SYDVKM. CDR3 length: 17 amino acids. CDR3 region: CASNKPGTGISNQPQHF. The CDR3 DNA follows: TGTGCCAGCAACAAACCCGGGACAGGGATCAGCAATCAGCCCCAGCATTTT.

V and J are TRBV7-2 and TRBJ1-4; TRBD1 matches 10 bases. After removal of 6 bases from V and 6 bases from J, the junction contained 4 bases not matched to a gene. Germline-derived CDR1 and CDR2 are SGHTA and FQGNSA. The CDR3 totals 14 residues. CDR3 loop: CASSRDRGYEKLFF. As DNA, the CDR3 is TGTGCCAGCAGTCGGGACAGGGGTTATGAAAAACTGTTTTTT.

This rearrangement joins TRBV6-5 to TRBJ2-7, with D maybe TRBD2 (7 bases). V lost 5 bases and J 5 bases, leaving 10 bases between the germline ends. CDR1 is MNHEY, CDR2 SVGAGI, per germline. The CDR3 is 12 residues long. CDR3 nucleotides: TGTGCCAGCAGTACGGGGGGCCACGAGCAGTACTTC. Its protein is CASSTGGHEQYF.

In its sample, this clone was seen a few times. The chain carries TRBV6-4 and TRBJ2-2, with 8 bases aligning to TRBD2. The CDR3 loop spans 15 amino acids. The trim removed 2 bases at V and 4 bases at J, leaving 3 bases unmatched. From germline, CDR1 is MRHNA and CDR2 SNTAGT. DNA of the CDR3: TGTGCCAGCAGTGACGTAGCGGGAAGCACCGGGGAGCTGTTTTTT. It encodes CASSDVAGSTGELFF.

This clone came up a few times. The CDR3 reads CASSLNLGTDFYGYTF. The CDR3 nucleotides read TGTGCCAGCAGCTTGAACTTGGGGACAGATTTTTATGGCTACACCTTC. The chain joins TRBV5-6 to TRBJ1-2, with 7 bases aligning to TRBD1. CDR3 length equals 16 residues. In germline, CDR1 is SGHDT, CDR2 YYEEEE. V shed 1 base and J 5 bases; nucleotides not matched to a gene: 11.

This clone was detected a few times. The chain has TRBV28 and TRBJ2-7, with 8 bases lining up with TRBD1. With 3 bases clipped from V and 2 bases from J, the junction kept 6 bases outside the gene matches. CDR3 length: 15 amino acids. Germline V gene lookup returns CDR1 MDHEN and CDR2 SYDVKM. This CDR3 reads CASSLTPGQAYEQYF. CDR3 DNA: TGTGCCAGCAGTTTGACTCCGGGACAGGCCTACGAGCAGTACTTC.

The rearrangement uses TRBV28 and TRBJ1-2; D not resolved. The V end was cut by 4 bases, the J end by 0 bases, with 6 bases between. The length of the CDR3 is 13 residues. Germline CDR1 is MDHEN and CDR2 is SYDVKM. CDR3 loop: CASSSHTNYGYTF. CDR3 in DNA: TGTGCCAGCAGTTCCCACACTAACTATGGCTACACCTTC.

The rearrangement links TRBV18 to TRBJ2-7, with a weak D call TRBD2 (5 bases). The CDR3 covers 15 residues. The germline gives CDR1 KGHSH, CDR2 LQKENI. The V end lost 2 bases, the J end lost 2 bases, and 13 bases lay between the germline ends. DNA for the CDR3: TGTGCCAGCTCACCAAGGGCTAGCACGGCCTACGAGCAGTACTTC. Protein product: CASSPRASTAYEQYF.

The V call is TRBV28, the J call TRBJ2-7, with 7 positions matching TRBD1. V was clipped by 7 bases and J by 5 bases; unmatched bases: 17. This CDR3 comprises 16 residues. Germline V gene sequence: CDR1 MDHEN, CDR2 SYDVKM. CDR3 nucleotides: TGTGCCAGCACCCCCCCAAGGGGGCAACTCACCCACGAGCAGTACTTC. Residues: CASTPPRGQLTHEQYF.